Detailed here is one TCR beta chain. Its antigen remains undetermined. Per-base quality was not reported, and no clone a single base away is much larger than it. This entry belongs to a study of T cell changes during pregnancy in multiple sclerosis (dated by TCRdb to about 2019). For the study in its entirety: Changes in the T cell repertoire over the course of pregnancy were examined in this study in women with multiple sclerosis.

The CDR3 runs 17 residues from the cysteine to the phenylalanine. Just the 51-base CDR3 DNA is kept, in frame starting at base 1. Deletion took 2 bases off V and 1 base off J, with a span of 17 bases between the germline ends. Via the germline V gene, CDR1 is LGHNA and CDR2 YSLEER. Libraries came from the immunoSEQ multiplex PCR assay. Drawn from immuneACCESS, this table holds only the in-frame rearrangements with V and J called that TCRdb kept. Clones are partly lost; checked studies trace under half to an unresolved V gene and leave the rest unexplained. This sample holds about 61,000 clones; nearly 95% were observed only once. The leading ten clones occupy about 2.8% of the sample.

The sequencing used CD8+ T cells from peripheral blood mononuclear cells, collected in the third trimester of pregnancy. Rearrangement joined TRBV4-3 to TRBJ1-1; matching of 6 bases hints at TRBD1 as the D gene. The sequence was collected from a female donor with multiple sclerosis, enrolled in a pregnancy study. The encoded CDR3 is CASSQSQGRSPNTEAFF. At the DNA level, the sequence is TGCGCCAGCAGCCAATCCCAGGGGCGCTCCCCGAACACTGAAGCTTTCTTT.